This TCR beta chain was sequenced in a study of T cell responses to AZD1222 COVID-19 vaccine. Profiling relied on immunoSEQ multiplex PCR, and the TCRdb table lists in-frame clones only, not all of them. This table holds over 150,000 clones, about 85% found once. This clone was seen just once. The germline CDR1 and CDR2 sequences are SGHTA and FQGNSA. Trimming took 5 bases from V and 0 from J, leaving 14 bases between them. The CDR3 totals 15 residues. The chain uses TRBV7-2 and TRBJ2-7, with D possibly TRBD2 on 5 matching bases. The receptor was derived from an adult in good health. Here the sequenced sample was peripheral blood, taken on day 0 of AZD1222 vaccination. The CDR3 here is CASSPGSADSYEQYF. For the CDR3, the DNA is TGTGCCAGCAGCCCGGGGAGCGCCGACTCCTACGAGCAGTACTTC.